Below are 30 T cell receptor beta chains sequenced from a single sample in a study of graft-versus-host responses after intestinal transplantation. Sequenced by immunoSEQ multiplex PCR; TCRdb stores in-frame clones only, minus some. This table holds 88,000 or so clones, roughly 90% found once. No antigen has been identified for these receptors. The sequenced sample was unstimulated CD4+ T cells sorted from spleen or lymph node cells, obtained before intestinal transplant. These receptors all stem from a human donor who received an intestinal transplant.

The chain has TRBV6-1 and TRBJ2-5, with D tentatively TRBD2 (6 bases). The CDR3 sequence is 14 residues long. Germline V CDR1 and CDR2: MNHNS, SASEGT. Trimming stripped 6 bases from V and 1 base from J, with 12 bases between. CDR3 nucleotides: TGTGCCAGCAGCAGACTAGTGGGCCAAGAGACCCAGTACTTC. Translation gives CASSRLVGQETQYF.

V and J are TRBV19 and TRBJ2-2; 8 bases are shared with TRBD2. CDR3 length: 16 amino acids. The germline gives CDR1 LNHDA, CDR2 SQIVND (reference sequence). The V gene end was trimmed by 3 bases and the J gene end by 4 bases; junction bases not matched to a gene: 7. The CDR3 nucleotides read TGTGCCAGTAGTATCCGTGGGCGGGGGGCCACCGGGGAGCTGTTTTTT. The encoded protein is CASSIRGRGATGELFF.

CDR3 bases: TGCGCCAGCAGCTTGGGTGGTCTAGCGGGGGGCGATACGCAGTATTTT. Residues: CASSLGGLAGGDTQYF. V gene TRBV5-1 combines with J gene TRBJ2-3; 11 bases fit TRBD2. CDR3 length: 16 amino acids. V lost 0 bases, J lost 6 bases, and 6 bases stayed unmatched. Germline loops: CDR1 SGHRS, CDR2 YFSETQ.

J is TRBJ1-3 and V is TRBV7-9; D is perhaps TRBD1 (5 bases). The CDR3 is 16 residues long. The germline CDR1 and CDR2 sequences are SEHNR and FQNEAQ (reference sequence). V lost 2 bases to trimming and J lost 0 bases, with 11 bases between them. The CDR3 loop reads CASSLQGARSGNTIYF. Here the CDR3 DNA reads TGTGCCAGCAGCTTACAAGGGGCCCGCTCTGGAAACACCATATATTTT. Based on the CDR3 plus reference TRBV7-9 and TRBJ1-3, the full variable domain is DTGVSQNPRHKITKRGQNVTFRCDPISEHNRLYWYRQTLGQGPEFLTYFQNEAQLEKSRLLSDRFSAERPKGSFSTLEIQRTEQGDSAMYLCASSLQGARSGNTIYFGEGSWLTVV.

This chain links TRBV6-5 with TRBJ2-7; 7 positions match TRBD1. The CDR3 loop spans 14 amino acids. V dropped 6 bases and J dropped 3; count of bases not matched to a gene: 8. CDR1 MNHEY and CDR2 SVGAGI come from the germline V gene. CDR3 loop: CASSPRGQFYEQYF. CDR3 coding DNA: TGTGCCAGCAGCCCCCGGGGACAGTTCTACGAGCAGTACTTC.

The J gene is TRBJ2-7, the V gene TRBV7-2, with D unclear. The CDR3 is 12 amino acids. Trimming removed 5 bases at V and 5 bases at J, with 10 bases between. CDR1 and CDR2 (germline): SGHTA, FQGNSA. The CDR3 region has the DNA TGTGCCAGCAGCCAGTCGCGGAACGAGCAGTACTTC. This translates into CASSQSRNEQYF.

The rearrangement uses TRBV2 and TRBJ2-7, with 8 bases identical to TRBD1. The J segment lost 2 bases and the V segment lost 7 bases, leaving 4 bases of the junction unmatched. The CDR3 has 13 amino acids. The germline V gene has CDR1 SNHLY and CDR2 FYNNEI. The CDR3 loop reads CASIRDRTYEQYF. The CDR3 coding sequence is TGTGCCAGCATTCGGGACAGGACCTACGAGCAGTACTTC.

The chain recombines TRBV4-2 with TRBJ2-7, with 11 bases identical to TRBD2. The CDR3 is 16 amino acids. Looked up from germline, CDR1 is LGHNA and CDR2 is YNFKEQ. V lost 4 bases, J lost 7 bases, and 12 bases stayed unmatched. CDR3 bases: TGTGCCAGCAGCCGAATAATAGCGGGGGGGCTAGAAGAGCAGTACTTC. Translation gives CASSRIIAGGLEEQYF.

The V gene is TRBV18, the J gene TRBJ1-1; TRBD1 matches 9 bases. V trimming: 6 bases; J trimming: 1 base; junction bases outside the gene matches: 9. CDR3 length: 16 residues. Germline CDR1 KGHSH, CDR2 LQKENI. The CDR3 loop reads CASSTTSDRGNTEAFF. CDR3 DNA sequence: TGTGCCAGCTCGACAACTTCGGACAGGGGGAACACTGAAGCTTTCTTT.

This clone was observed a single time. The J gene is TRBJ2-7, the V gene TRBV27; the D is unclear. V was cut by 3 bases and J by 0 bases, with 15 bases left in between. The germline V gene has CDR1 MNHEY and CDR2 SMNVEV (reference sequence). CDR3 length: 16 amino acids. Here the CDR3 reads CASSFPAPYSSYEQYF. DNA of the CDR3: TGTGCCAGCAGTTTCCCCGCCCCTTATAGCTCCTACGAGCAGTACTTC.

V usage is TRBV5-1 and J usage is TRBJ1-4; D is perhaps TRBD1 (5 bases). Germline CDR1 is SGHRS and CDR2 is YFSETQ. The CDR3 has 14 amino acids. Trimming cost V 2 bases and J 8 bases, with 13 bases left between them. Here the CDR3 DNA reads TGCGCCAGCAGCTTCGGCGGGGGGTGGGAAAAACTGTTTTTT. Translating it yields CASSFGGGWEKLFF.

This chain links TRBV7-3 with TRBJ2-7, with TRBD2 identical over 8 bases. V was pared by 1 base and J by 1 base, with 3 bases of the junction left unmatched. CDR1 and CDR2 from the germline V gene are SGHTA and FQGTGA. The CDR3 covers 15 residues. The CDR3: CASSLNVAGSYEQYF. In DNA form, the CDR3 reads TGTGCCAGCAGCTTAAACGTAGCGGGATCCTACGAGCAGTACTTC.

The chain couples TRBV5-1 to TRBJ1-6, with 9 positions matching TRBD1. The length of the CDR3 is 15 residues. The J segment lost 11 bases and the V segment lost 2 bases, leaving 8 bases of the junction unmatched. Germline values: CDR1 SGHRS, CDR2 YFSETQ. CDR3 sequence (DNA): TGCGCCAGCAGCTTACTGGACAGGGGAGGGACACCCCTCCACTTT. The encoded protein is CASSLLDRGGTPLHF. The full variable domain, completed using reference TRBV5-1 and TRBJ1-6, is KAGVTQTPRYLIKTRGQQVTLSCSPISGHRSVSWYQQTPGQGLQFLFEYFSETQRNKGNFPGRFSGRQFSNSRSEMNVSTLELGDSALYLCASSLLDRGGTPLHFGNGTRLTVT.

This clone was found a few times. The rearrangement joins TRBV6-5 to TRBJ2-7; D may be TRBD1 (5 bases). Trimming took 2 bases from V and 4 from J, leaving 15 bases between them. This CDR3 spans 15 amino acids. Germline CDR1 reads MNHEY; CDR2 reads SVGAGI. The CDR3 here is CASSYDLRGDYEQYF. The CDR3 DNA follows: TGTGCCAGCAGTTACGATCTAAGGGGTGATTACGAGCAGTACTTC.

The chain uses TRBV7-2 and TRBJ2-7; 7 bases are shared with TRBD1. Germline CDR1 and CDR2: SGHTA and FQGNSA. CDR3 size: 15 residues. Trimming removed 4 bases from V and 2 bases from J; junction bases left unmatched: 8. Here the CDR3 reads CASSYTGTVAYEQYF. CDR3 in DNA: TGTGCCAGCAGCTACACCGGGACAGTCGCCTACGAGCAGTACTTC.

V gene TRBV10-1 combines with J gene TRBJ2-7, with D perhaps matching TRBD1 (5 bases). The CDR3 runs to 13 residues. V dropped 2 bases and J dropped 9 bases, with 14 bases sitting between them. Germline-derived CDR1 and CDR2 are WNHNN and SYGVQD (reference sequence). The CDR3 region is CASSEGAPLGQYF. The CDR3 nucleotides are TGCGCCAGCAGTGAGGGGGCACCCCTAGGGCAGTACTTC.

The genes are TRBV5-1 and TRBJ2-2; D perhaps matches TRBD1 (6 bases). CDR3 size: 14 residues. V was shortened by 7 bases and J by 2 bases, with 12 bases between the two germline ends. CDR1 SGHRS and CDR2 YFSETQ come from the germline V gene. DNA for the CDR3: TGCGCCAGCCATGGTGGGACAAACACCGGGGAGCTGTTTTTT. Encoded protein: CASHGGTNTGELFF.

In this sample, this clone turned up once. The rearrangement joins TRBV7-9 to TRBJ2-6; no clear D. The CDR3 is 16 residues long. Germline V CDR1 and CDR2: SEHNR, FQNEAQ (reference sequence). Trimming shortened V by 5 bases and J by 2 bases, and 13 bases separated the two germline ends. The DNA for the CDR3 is TGTGCCAGCAGCCGCACAAGAGAGGCTGGGGCCAACGTCCTGACTTTC. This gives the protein CASSRTREAGANVLTF.

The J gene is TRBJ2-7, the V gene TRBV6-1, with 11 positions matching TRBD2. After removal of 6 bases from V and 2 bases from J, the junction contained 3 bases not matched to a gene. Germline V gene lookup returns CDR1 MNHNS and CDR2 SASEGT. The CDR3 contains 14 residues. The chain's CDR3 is CASRLAGVTYEQYF. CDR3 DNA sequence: TGTGCCAGCAGACTAGCGGGGGTGACCTACGAGCAGTACTTC.

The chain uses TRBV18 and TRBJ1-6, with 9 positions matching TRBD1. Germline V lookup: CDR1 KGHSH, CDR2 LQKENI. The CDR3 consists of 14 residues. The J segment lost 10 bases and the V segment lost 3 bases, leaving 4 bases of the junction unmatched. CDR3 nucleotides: TGTGCCAGCTCACCTGACAGGGGGGGATCACCCCTCCACTTT. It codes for CASSPDRGGSPLHF.

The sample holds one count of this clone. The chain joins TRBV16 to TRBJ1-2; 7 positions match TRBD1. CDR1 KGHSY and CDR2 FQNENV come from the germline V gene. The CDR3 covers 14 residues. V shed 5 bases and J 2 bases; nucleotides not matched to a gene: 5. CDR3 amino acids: CASSNRTGNYGYTF. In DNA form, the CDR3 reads TGTGCCAGCAGCAACCGGACAGGAAACTATGGCTACACCTTC.

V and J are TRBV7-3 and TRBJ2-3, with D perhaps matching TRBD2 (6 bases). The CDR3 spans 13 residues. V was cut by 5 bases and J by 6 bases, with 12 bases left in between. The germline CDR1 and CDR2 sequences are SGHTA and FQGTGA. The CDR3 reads CASSQTRDDTQYF. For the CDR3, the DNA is TGTGCCAGCAGCCAGACTAGGGATGATACGCAGTATTTT.

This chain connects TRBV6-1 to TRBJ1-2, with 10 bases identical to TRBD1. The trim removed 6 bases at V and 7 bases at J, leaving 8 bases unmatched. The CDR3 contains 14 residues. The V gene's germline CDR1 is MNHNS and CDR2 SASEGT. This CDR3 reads CASRLGQGGGGYTF. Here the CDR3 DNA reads TGTGCCAGCAGACTTGGACAGGGGGGAGGTGGCTACACCTTC.

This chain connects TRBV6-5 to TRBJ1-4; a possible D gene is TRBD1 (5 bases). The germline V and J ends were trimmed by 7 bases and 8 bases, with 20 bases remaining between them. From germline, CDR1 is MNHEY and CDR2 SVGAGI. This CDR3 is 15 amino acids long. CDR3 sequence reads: CASTNPGGSGEKLFF. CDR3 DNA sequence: TGTGCCAGCACCAACCCCGGGGGGTCAGGGGAAAAACTGTTTTTT.

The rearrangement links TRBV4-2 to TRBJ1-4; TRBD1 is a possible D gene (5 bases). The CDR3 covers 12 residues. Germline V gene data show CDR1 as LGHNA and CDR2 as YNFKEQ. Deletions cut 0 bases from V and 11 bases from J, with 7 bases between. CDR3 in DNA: TGTGCCAGCAGCCAAGAGTCAGGGAAACTGTTTTTT. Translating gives CASSQESGKLFF.

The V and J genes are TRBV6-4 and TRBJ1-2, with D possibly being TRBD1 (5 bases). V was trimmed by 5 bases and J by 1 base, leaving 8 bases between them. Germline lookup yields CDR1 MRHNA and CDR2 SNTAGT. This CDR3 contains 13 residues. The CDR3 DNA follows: TGTGCCAGCAGTTCAGGGAATAACTATGGCTACACCTTC. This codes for CASSSGNNYGYTF.

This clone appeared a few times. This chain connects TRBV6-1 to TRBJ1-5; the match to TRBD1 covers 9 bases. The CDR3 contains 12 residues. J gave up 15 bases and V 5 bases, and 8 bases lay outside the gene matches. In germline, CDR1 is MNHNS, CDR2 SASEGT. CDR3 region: CASSPYGTGRHF. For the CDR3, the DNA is TGTGCCAGCAGTCCATACGGGACAGGGAGGCATTTT.

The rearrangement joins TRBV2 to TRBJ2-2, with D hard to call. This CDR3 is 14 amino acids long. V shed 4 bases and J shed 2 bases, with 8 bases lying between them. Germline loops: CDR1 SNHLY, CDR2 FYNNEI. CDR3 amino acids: CASSGSENTGELFF. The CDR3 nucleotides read TGTGCCAGCAGTGGGTCAGAAAACACCGGGGAGCTGTTTTTT.

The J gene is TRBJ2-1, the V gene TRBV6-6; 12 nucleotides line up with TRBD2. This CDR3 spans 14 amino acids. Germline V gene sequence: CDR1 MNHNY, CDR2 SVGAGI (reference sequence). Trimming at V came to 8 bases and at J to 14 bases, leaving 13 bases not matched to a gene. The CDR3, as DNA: TGTGCCAGCTCCCCTAGCGGGGGGGCCGGGAAGAAGTTCTTC. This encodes CASSPSGGAGKKFF.

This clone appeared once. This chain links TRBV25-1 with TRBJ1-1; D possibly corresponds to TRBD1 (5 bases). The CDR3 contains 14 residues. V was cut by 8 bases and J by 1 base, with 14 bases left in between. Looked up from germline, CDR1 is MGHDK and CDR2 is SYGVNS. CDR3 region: CASEIGGSNTEAFF. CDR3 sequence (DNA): TGTGCCAGCGAAATCGGGGGATCGAACACTGAAGCTTTCTTT. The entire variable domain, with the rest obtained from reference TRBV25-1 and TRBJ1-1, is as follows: EADIYQTPRYLVIGTGKKITLECSQTMGHDKMYWYQQDPGMELHLIHYSYGVNSTEKGDLSSESTVSRIRTEHFPLTLESARPSHTSQYLCASEIGGSNTEAFFGQGTRLTVV.